This record covers a single T cell receptor (beta chain). Its target is not known. The germline V gene encodes CDR1 MNHEY and CDR2 SVGEGT. V was pared by 6 bases and J by 6 bases, with 12 bases between. The CDR3 is 13 amino acids. These data are taken from a study of T cell responses to AZD1222 COVID-19 vaccine. General study points: Across spike, vaccine-associated CD4 TCRs were found, dominant at 160-218 and 743-854. Close to half of all spike-specific TCRs reportedly target regions of the variants that are unmutated. Seropositive status at baseline applied to only five to seven AZD1222 recipients.

The data were produced by immunoSEQ multiplex PCR, yet TCRdb's version contains in-frame clones alone and is incomplete. The data contain 50,000 to 75,000 clones, 76% of them singletons. The receptor was isolated from an adult in good health. The V gene is TRBV6-2 or TRBV6-3, the J gene TRBJ1-5; D remains ambiguous. The sample in question was peripheral blood, obtained on day 0 of AZD1222 vaccination. Written as DNA, the CDR3 is TGTGCCAGCAGCAACCGGGAGAGTCAGCCCCAGCATTTT. This sequence encodes CASSNRESQPQHF.